Here is one T cell receptor beta chain with its context. Its antigen has not been determined. No qualities accompany the bases; no much larger clone lies one base away. Trimming leaves V shorter by 3 bases and J shorter by 5 bases, with the junction holding 4 bases beyond the gene matches. CDR1 DFQATT and CDR2 SNEGSKA are derived from the germline V gene (reference sequence). The cysteine opens and the phenylalanine closes a CDR3 of 14 amino acids. The DNA shown is the 42-base CDR3, in frame from base 1. This sample was taken from a study of T-cell reconstitution after alpha-beta-depleted transplantation in children (dated by TCRdb to the mid-2010s). Some background on the complete study: Using TCR repertoire profiling, the study followed T-cell immune reconstitution in a quantitative way in children after TCRalphabeta/CD19-depleted allogeneic hematopoietic cell transplantation.

Library creation used PCR. The sequencing machine was an Illumina HiSeq 2500. TCR libraries were prepared with molecular barcoding, using unique molecular identifiers to normalize TCRbeta repertoire quantification. TCRdb passed the public sequencing reads through fastp at Q25 and MiXCR, retaining productive beta sequences. Every CDR3 protein is listed once, alongside the most common genes and DNA of its rows. Counted in this sample were around 340,000 distinct CDR3 sequences; 10% to 15% of them appeared once. The biggest ten clones account for 4% to 5.5% of the sample. Here the chain combines TRBV20-1 and TRBJ2-1, and 10 junctional nucleotides match TRBD2. The sequenced sample was PBMCs, obtained from the stem cell graft. This TCR derives from a human donor who donated a stem cell graft to a child with Fanconi anemia. Here the CDR3 is given as CSARRTSGNNEQFF. The nucleotide sequence is given as TGCAGTGCTAGGAGGACTAGCGGAAACAATGAGCAGTTCTTC.